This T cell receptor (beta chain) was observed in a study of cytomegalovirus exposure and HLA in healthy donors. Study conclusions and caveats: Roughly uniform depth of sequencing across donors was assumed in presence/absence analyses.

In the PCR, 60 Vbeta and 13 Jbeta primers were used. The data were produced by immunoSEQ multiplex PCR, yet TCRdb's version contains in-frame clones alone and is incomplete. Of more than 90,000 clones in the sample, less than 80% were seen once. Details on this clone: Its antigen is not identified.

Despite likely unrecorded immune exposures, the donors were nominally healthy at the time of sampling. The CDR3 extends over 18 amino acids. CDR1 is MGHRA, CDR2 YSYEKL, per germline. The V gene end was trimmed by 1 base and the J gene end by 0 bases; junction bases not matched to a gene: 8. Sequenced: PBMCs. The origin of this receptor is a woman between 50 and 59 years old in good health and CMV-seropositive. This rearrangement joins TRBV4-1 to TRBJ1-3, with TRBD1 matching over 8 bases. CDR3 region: CASSQGWGTGSSGNTIYF. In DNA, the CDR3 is TGCGCCAGCAGCCAAGGATGGGGGACAGGAAGCTCTGGAAACACCATATATTTT.